This TCR beta chain was retrieved from a study of blood T cell repertoires in COVID-19 (dated by TCRdb to about 2020). General notes on the study: Samples covering the acute and convalescent phases of COVID-19 were provided by collaborators in the United States, Italy and Spain. The repertoires were released in a freely available public database meant as a resource for research on the immune response to SARS-CoV-2. The samples were drawn from two sources: the first 160 participants of the ongoing ImmuneRACE study, and 1,254 subjects contributed by 6 global collaborators. Deeply sampled blood TCRbeta repertoires from subjects exposed to, actively infected with, or recovered from COVID-19 were included in the dataset. Nearly every sample came with metadata listing a de-identified subject ID, COVID-19 status, age in years and sex. Where available, HLA class I and class II types were taken from metadata supplied by the sample provider and were not determined by assay-based typing. The material from the prospective study consisted of cDNA or gDNA derived from T cells, B-cell-depleted T cells, or PBMCs. Beyond this particular receptor, the publication reports: How much clinical and demographic metadata was included differed by source and by participant, and the metadata was provided uncurated.

Measured from the cysteine to the phenylalanine, the CDR3 is 19 residues long. Of all the DNA, just the CDR3 is kept, 57 bases in frame from base 1. Trimming takes 0 bases off V and 0 bases off J; junction bases not matched to a gene: 12. From the germline V gene, CDR1 is LGHNA and CDR2 is YSLEER. A remark on this clone: It has no known antigen specificity. Per-base quality was not reported, and no clone a single base away is much larger than it.

The immunoSEQ Assay, a bias-controlled multiplex PCR, was used to amplify TCRbeta CDR3 regions from genomic DNA. The source study handled its data this way. The number of nucleated cells in each sample was estimated from the amplification of reference gene primers within the assay. To quantify the absolute abundance of each unique TCRbeta CDR3 rearrangement, sequence reads were collapsed and filtered. For each sample, productive Simpson clonality was calculated as the square root of Simpson's diversity index across productive rearrangements. TCRdb carries this immuneACCESS record with in-frame sequences only. Its versions omit some clonotypes, under half of them owing to an unresolved V gene in the studies checked, with the rest unexplained. V and J calls and clone size follow that table, whereas D and trimming were derived from the DNA. The sample yields around 220,000 clones; about 88% were counted once. Roughly 10% of the sample comes from the top ten.

One collaborating source in Seattle enrolled patients while the patients were actively infected and followed the patients over time throughout the course of disease. Whole blood was collected in K2EDTA tubes by collaborating institutions according to the institutions' own protocols. For TCRbeta analysis, collaborators shipped samples as frozen whole blood, isolated PBMCs, or DNA extracted from either of those sample types. The clonotype comes from a woman between 50 and 59 years old with COVID-19, enrolled during active disease. The chain links TRBV4-3 with TRBJ2-3, with TRBD2 identical over 7 junction bases. Sequencing used peripheral blood. CDR3 sequence: CASSQDFVRDYPSTDTQYF. The bases read TGCGCCAGCAGCCAAGATTTCGTGAGGGACTACCCTAGCACAGATACGCAGTATTTT.